Included here is one TCR beta chain sequence, with context. The antigen is unknown. PCR primers comprised 60 Vbeta and 13 Jbeta primers. Produced via immunoSEQ multiplex PCR; TCRdb's table is partial and in-frame only. This repertoire includes some 130,000 clones. The entry originates in a study of cytomegalovirus exposure and HLA in healthy donors. Notes on the study in general: Differences between HLA loci emerged in a later analysis of TCR association rates, with DRB1 most and HLA-C fewest. In a later analysis, a missense DCLRE1C variant was linked to TCR beta V- and J-gene trimming. In an earlier analysis, about 87% or about 30%: the productive usage of most TCR beta V segments.

The CDR3 is 16 amino acids. Per the germline V gene, CDR1 is SGHTA and CDR2 is FQGTGA. The V and J ends lost 5 bases and 1 base, in that order; junction bases with no gene match: 4. The clonotype originates from a woman aged 55-70 years in good health and CMV-seronegative. This chain connects TRBV7-3 to TRBJ2-1, with 11 nucleotides matching TRBD1. The source material was PBMCs. The CDR3 region has the DNA TGTGCCAGCAGCGGACAGGGGGCGGGGTCCTACAATGAGCAGTTCTTC. It translates to CASSGQGAGSYNEQFF.